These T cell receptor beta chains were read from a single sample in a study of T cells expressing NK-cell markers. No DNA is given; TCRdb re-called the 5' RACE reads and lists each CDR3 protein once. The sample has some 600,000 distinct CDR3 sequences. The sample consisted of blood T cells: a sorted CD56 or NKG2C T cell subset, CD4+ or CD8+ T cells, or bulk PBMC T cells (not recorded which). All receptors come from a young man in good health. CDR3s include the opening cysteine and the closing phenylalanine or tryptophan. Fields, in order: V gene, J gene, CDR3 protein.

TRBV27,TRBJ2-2,CASKRTGLRELFF
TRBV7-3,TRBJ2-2,CASSSRDSNTGELFF
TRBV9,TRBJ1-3,CASSPGDRITGNTIYF
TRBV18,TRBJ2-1,CASSVTGTYYNEQFF
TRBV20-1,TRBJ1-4,CSAPFSGAKENEKLFF
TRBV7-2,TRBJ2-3,CASSPSLLAGGGDTQYF
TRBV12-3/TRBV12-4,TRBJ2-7,CASRSQGLLAGPYEQYF
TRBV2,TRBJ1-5,CASSESPGTNNQPQHF
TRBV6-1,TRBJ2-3,CASSSIGAGVTDTQYF
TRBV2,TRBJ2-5,CASSVEGGQETQYF
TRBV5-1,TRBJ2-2,CASSPSGRARSGELFF
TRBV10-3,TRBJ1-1,CAISEIGSADVNTEAFF
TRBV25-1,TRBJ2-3,CASSGRESPYSYTDTQYF
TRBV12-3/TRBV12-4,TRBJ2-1,CASNRIAANNEQFF
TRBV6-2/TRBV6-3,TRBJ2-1,CASSYSGLAGVGYNEQFF
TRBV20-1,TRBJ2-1,CSARVLSGGLYNEQFF
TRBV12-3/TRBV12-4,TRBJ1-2,CASSLGTAGAYGYTF
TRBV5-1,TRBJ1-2,CASRTDRAKTPNYGYTF
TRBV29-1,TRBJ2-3,CSVESYTWDAPDTQYF
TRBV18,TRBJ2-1,CASSLTSAGLAGGNEQFF
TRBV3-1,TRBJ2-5,CASSQDRQGWETQYF
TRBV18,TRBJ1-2,CASSPPDNYGYTF
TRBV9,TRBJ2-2,CASSGTFVGAFGELFF
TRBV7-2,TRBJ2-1,CASSPYSGNNNEQFF
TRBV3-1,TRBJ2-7,CASSQVGSGSEQYF
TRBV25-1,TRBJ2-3,CASSGGTDITDTQYF
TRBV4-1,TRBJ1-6,CASSQDSTGISPLHF
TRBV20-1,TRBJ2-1,CSARPDSGWNEQFF
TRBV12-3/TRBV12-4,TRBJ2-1,CASRERRLGEYNEQFF
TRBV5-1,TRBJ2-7,CASRDRGYEQYF